The 29 T cell receptor beta chains presented below share a single source sample, sequenced in a study of shared clonotypes between healthy human individuals. TCRdb's copy holds only in-frame clones and misses some; the assay was immunoSEQ multiplex PCR. The repertoire consists of 2 million to 2.5 million clones, with under 97% occurring once and the leading ten covering around 0.13%. Sequencing input: naive CD4+ T cells sorted from blood. This sample's subset: CD45RA+ positively selected. The receptor source for this set is a man between 18 and 35 years old in good health.

In the case of this clone: The same CDR3 arises from other DNA sequences in this sample as well. The chain joins TRBV7-2 to TRBJ2-5, with D possibly matching TRBD1 (6 bases). The V and J ends lost 5 bases and 5 bases respectively, with 15 bases between them. Germline lookup yields CDR1 SGHTA and CDR2 FQGNSA. The CDR3 has 14 residues. CDR3: CASSPSTGRETQYF. The DNA for the CDR3 is TGTGCCAGCAGCCCGTCCACAGGGCGGGAGACCCAGTACTTC.

The chain joins TRBV5-1 to TRBJ2-2; maybe TRBD2 (6 bases). The germline V and J ends were trimmed by 3 bases and 0 bases, with 9 bases remaining between them. The CDR3 runs 15 residues. Germline loops: CDR1 SGHRS, CDR2 YFSETQ. The CDR3 protein is CASSSRLANTGELFF. The DNA of the CDR3 is TGCGCCAGCAGCTCGCGACTAGCGAACACCGGGGAGCTGTTTTTT.

The chain joins TRBV10-3 to TRBJ1-1; TRBD1 might be the D (5 bases). The CDR3 covers 12 residues. Germline CDR1 reads ENHRY; CDR2 reads SYGVKD. V lost 4 bases and J lost 6, with 9 bases in between. CDR3 in DNA: TGTGCCATCAGTGTGGAGGGGTCTGAAGCTTTCTTT. Its protein product is CAISVEGSEAFF.

The chain uses TRBV28 and TRBJ2-1; 9 bases map to TRBD2. This CDR3 comprises 14 residues. After removal of 2 bases from V and 6 bases from J, the junction contained 2 bases not matched to a gene. Germline V lookup: CDR1 MDHEN, CDR2 SYDVKM. CDR3 DNA: TGTGCCAGCAGTTTAGCGGGGGGGCGCAATGAGCAGTTCTTC. It encodes CASSLAGGRNEQFF.

The chain combines TRBV28 with TRBJ2-4; 10 bases map to TRBD2. Germline loops: CDR1 MDHEN, CDR2 SYDVKM. Losses at the gene ends were 3 bases for V and 1 base for J; bases not matched to a gene: 6. This CDR3 region has 17 residues. This CDR3 reads CASSFLAGVTAKNIQYF. As DNA, the CDR3 is TGTGCCAGCAGTTTCCTAGCGGGGGTAACCGCCAAAAACATTCAGTACTTC.

In this sample, this clone turned up once. V and J are TRBV18 and TRBJ2-1; 7 bases are shared with TRBD1. The CDR3 is made up of 14 amino acids. The ends lost 3 bases at V and 5 bases at J; junction bases unmatched: 4. Looked up from germline, CDR1 is KGHSH and CDR2 is LQKENI. As DNA, the CDR3 is TGTGCCAGCTCACCGGGACAGCAAAACAATGAGCAGTTCTTC. Protein sequence: CASSPGQQNNEQFF.

Worth noting for this clone: Different DNA sequences within this sample yield the same CDR3. The chain couples TRBV7-2 to TRBJ1-2, with D hard to call. CDR1 is SGHTA and CDR2 is FQGNSA in the germline V gene. V was pared by 0 bases and J by 2 bases, with 10 bases between. The CDR3 has 15 amino acids. CDR3 bases: TGTGCCAGCAGCTTAGCCCCTGGAGGAAACTATGGCTACACCTTC. It specifies CASSLAPGGNYGYTF.

This chain joins TRBV29-1 and TRBJ2-2; 12 bases agree with TRBD2. The CDR3 has 14 amino acids. Germline trimming cut 4 bases from V and 9 bases from J; bases unmatched to any gene: 6. CDR1 is SQVTM and CDR2 is ANQGSEA in the germline V gene. This CDR3 is CSVALAGGRRELFF. Written as DNA, the CDR3 is TGCAGCGTTGCGCTAGCGGGAGGGCGGAGGGAGCTGTTTTTT.

The rearrangement uses TRBV4-1 and TRBJ1-6, with 9 positions matching TRBD1. Germline CDR1 is MGHRA and CDR2 is YSYEKL. This CDR3 is built from 16 residues. With V trimmed by 4 bases and J by 10 bases, 11 bases remained unmatched. CDR3 DNA: TGCGCCAGCAGCCTCGGGGACAGGGTTCAGGGGTCACCCCTCCACTTT. Residues: CASSLGDRVQGSPLHF.

The chain has TRBV11-2 and TRBJ1-1; 8 bases are a match to TRBD1. CDR1 is SGHAT, CDR2 FQNNGV, per germline. The junction had 7 bases not matched to a gene; V was cut back by 1 base and J by 3 bases. This CDR3 contains 16 residues. CDR3 sequence reads: CASSLAGPGGYTEAFF. The CDR3 nucleotides read TGTGCCAGCAGCTTAGCGGGCCCAGGGGGCTACACTGAAGCTTTCTTT.

The chain is built from TRBV19 and TRBJ1-2, with D perhaps matching TRBD1 (6 bases). The CDR3 has 14 amino acids. V lost 7 bases, J lost 4 bases, and 16 bases lay in between. Germline V CDR1 and CDR2: LNHDA, SQIVND (reference sequence). CDR3 DNA sequence: TGTGCCAGTATTCCGGGGGGGCTCCCCTATGGCTACACCTTC. It translates to CASIPGGLPYGYTF.

This chain connects TRBV7-9 to TRBJ2-1; D possibly corresponds to TRBD2 (5 bases). Germline lookup yields CDR1 SEHNR and CDR2 FQNEAQ (reference sequence). Trimming took off 5 bases at V and 7 bases at J, with 21 bases between the two ends. The CDR3 is made up of 16 amino acids. The CDR3 DNA sequence: TGTGCCAGCAGCCATCTTAGCGCCTCTCCGGGGAATGAGCAGTTCTTC. Amino acid sequence: CASSHLSASPGNEQFF. Full variable domain (outside the CDR3, taken from reference TRBV7-9 and TRBJ2-1): DTGVSQNPRHKITKRGQNVTFRCDPISEHNRLYWYRQTLGQGPEFLTYFQNEAQLEKSRLLSDRFSAERPKGSFSTLEIQRTEQGDSAMYLCASSHLSASPGNEQFFGPGTRLTVL.

The chain is built from TRBV2 and TRBJ1-2, with TRBD1 matching over 7 bases. Germline V lookup: CDR1 SNHLY, CDR2 FYNNEI. The CDR3 is 14 residues long. Unmatched junction bases numbered 9, after V lost 3 bases and J lost 8 bases. The CDR3 region is CASSEGQRPGGYTF. In DNA form, the CDR3 reads TGTGCCAGCAGTGAGGGACAGAGGCCTGGAGGCTACACCTTC.

This chain connects TRBV11-1 to TRBJ1-1; 7 bases agree with TRBD1. V was clipped by 5 bases and J by 0 bases; unmatched bases: 9. Germline CDR1 SGHAT, CDR2 FQDESV (reference sequence). The CDR3 spans 16 residues. In DNA form, the CDR3 reads TGTGCCAGCAGCACCAGGGGGGAGTCCATGAACACTGAAGCTTTCTTT. It specifies CASSTRGESMNTEAFF.

The rearrangement joins TRBV20-1 to TRBJ2-3; unclear D gene. The CDR3 has 11 amino acids. V was shortened by 5 bases and J by 4 bases, with 7 bases between the two germline ends. Germline lookup yields CDR1 DFQATT and CDR2 SNEGSKA (reference sequence). The CDR3 region is CSADKADTQYF. The CDR3 DNA follows: TGCAGTGCTGACAAGGCAGATACGCAGTATTTT.

The chain employs TRBV5-1 and TRBJ2-2; no clear D gene. This CDR3 spans 13 amino acids. Germline CDR1 is SGHRS and CDR2 is YFSETQ. With 0 bases removed from V and 7 bases from J, the gap between germline ends came to 7 bases. The CDR3 loop is CASSLALVGELFF. Here the CDR3 DNA reads TGCGCCAGCAGCTTGGCCCTCGTCGGGGAGCTGTTTTTT.

V gene TRBV2 combines with J gene TRBJ1-5, with D perhaps TRBD1 (5 bases). The CDR3 loop spans 17 amino acids. V lost 2 bases and J lost 1, with 15 bases in between. CDR1 is SNHLY and CDR2 is FYNNEI in the germline V gene. The CDR3 nucleotides are TGTGCCAGCAGTGAAATAGGATGGGGGGAAAGCAATCAGCCCCAGCATTTT. Residues: CASSEIGWGESNQPQHF. Supplemented by reference TRBV2 and TRBJ1-5, the full variable domain reads EPEVTQTPSHQVTQMGQEVILRCVPISNHLYFYWYRQILGQKVEFLVSFYNNEISEKSEIFDDQFSVERPDGSNFTLKIRSTKLEDSAMYFCASSEIGWGESNQPQHFGDGTRLSIL.

Concerning this clone itself: The same CDR3 can be traced to other DNA sequences in this sample. CDR3 bases: TGTGCCAGCAGCGCCGGACTAGCGGGAAACACCGGGGAGCTGTTTTTT. Encoded protein: CASSAGLAGNTGELFF. The chain joins TRBV9 to TRBJ2-2; 12 nucleotides agree with TRBD2. Germline V gene lookup returns CDR1 SGDLS and CDR2 YYNGEE. The CDR3 is 16 residues long. Losses at the gene ends were 3 bases for V and 2 bases for J; bases not matched to a gene: 2.

This sequence joins TRBV7-2 and TRBJ1-2, with D perhaps TRBD1 (6 bases). The CDR3 loop spans 16 amino acids. Germline V gene data show CDR1 as SGHTA and CDR2 as FQGNSA. The V and J ends lost 5 bases and 5 bases respectively, with 21 bases between them. The CDR3 is CASSPGGGQGRYGYTF. The CDR3 DNA reads as TGTGCCAGCAGCCCGGGTGGAGGGCAGGGGCGATATGGCTACACCTTC. Full variable domain (rest looked up from reference TRBV7-2 and TRBJ1-2): GAGVSQSPSNKVTEKGKDVELRCDPISGHTALYWYRQSLGQGLEFLIYFQGNSAPDKSGLPSDRFSAERTGGSVSTLTIQRTQQEDSAVYLCASSPGGGQGRYGYTFGSGTRLTVV.

A note on this clone: Other DNA sequences within the sample encode an identical CDR3. The chain links TRBV7-9 to TRBJ2-3, with 8 bases aligning to TRBD1. This CDR3 is 15 amino acids long. The germline V gene has CDR1 SEHNR and CDR2 FQNEAQ (reference sequence). Trimming took 4 bases from V and 0 from J; bases not matched to a gene: 3. The DNA of the CDR3 is TGTGCCAGCAGCTCTACAGGGGGTAGCACAGATACGCAGTATTTT. Translation gives CASSSTGGSTDTQYF. The full variable domain, completed using reference TRBV7-9 and TRBJ2-3, is DTGVSQNPRHKITKRGQNVTFRCDPISEHNRLYWYRQTLGQGPEFLTYFQNEAQLEKSRLLSDRFSAERPKGSFSTLEIQRTEQGDSAMYLCASSSTGGSTDTQYFGPGTRLTVL.

The genes are TRBV4-1 and TRBJ2-2; D may be TRBD1 (6 bases). Germline lookup yields CDR1 MGHRA and CDR2 YSYEKL. CDR3 length equals 13 residues. The germline V and J ends were trimmed by 2 bases and 12 bases, with 13 bases remaining between them. This CDR3 is CASSQPTGSKLFF. The CDR3 region has the DNA TGCGCCAGCAGCCAACCGACAGGCTCGAAGCTGTTTTTT.

V usage is TRBV5-5 and J usage is TRBJ2-3, with D hard to call. CDR1 is SGHKS and CDR2 is YYEKEE in the germline V gene (reference sequence). The CDR3 sequence is 14 residues long. V lost 0 bases and J 1 base, leaving 6 bases between the germline ends. This CDR3 is CASSLGPGTDTQYF. The CDR3 region has the DNA TGTGCCAGCAGCTTGGGTCCGGGCACAGATACGCAGTATTTT.

The CDR3 coding sequence is TGTGCCAGCAGCCTAGACAGGGTTGAAGCTTTCTTT. Translating gives CASSLDRVEAFF. J is TRBJ1-1 and V is TRBV7-2, with TRBD1 matching over 7 bases. The CDR3 runs 12 residues. V was pared by 5 bases and J by 7 bases, with 4 bases of the junction left unmatched. CDR1 is SGHTA, CDR2 FQGNSA, per germline.

The chain is built from TRBV6-5 and TRBJ2-2; a possible D gene is TRBD2 (5 bases). Germline V gene sequence: CDR1 MNHEY, CDR2 SVGAGI. The ends were cut back, 5 bases at V and 0 bases at J, with 10 bases in the middle. This CDR3 is built from 15 residues. CDR3 region: CASSPAAANTGELFF. The CDR3 DNA is TGTGCCAGCAGTCCCGCAGCGGCGAACACCGGGGAGCTGTTTTTT.

This chain joins TRBV10-3 and TRBJ2-5; TRBD2 matches 7 bases. The CDR3 covers 15 residues. V lost 4 bases and J lost 5; bases outside the gene matches: 10. Germline V gene sequence: CDR1 ENHRY, CDR2 SYGVKD. CDR3 sequence reads: CAISGGRSGAETQYF. Written as DNA, the CDR3 is TGTGCCATCAGTGGGGGCCGAAGCGGGGCGGAGACCCAGTACTTC.

To note about this clone: The sample holds other DNA sequences that translate to the same CDR3. The chain couples TRBV10-3 to TRBJ2-1; D gene ambiguous. The germline gives CDR1 ENHRY, CDR2 SYGVKD. The CDR3 consists of 14 residues. Trimming cost V 0 bases and J 3 bases, with 6 bases left between them. This CDR3 is CAISESGSYNEQFF. As DNA, the CDR3 is TGTGCCATCAGTGAGTCGGGCAGCTACAATGAGCAGTTCTTC.

The rearrangement uses TRBV4-2 and TRBJ2-2; D may be TRBD2 (6 bases). Germline lookup yields CDR1 LGHNA and CDR2 YNFKEQ. V was pared by 4 bases and J by 1 base, with 13 bases between. The CDR3 runs 16 residues. The CDR3 region has the DNA TGTGCCAGCAGCCCCCTCGGGGGAGAGAACACCGGGGAGCTGTTTTTT. It is translated as CASSPLGGENTGELFF.

This chain uses TRBV7-9 with TRBJ2-5; D gene unclear. Germline assignment: CDR1 SEHNR and CDR2 FQNEAQ (reference sequence). The length of the CDR3 is 15 residues. With 3 bases removed from V and 0 bases from J, the gap between germline ends came to 11 bases. CDR3 amino acids: CASSFTPRHQETQYF. In DNA, the CDR3 is TGTGCCAGCAGCTTTACCCCCCGGCACCAAGAGACCCAGTACTTC.

The chain joins TRBV28 to TRBJ1-1; maybe TRBD1 (5 bases). The V gene lost 2 bases and the J gene lost 4 bases, with 17 bases spanning the gap. This CDR3 contains 16 residues. Looked up from germline, CDR1 is MDHEN and CDR2 is SYDVKM. The CDR3 here is CASSLTGIGTSTEAFF. Here the CDR3 DNA reads TGTGCCAGCAGTTTAACGGGGATCGGGACGAGCACTGAAGCTTTCTTT.